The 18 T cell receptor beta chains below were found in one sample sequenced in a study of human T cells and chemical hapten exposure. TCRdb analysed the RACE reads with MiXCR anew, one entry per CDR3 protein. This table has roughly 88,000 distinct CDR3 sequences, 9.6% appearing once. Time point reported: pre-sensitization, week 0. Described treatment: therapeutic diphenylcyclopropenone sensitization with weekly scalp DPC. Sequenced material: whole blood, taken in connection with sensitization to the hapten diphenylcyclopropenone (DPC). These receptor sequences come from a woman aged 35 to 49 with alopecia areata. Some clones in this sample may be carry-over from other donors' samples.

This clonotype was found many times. The CDR3, as DNA: TGTGCCAGCACCCCCCCCGGGCTAGCCAAAAACATTCAGTACTTC. Its translation: CASTPPGLAKNIQYF. The rearrangement uses TRBV7-9 and TRBJ2-4; D is unresolved. Trimming took 7 bases from V and 0 from J, leaving 13 bases between them. The CDR3 extends over 15 amino acids. The germline gives CDR1 SEHNR, CDR2 FQNEAQ (reference sequence).

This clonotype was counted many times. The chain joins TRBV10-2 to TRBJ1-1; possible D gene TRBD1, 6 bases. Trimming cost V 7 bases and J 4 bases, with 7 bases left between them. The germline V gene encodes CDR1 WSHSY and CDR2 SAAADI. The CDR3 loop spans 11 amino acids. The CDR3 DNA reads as TGCGCCAGCATACAGGGCACTGAAGCTTTCTTT. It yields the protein CASIQGTEAFF.

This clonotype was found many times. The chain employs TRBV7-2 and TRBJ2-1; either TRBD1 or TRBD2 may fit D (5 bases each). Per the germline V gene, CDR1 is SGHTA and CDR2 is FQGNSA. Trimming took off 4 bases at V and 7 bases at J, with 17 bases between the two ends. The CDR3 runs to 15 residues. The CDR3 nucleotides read TGTGCCAGCAGCTACCAGGTAGTAGGGACGAATGAGCAGTTCTTC. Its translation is CASSYQVVGTNEQFF.

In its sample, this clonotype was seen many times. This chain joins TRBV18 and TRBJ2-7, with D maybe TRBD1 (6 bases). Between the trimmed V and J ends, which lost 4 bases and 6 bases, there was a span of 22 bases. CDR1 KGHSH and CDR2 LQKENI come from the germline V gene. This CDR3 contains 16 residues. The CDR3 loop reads CASSREQGPPFAEQYF. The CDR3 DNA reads TGTGCCAGCTCACGCGAACAGGGTCCCCCCTTCGCCGAGCAGTACTTC.

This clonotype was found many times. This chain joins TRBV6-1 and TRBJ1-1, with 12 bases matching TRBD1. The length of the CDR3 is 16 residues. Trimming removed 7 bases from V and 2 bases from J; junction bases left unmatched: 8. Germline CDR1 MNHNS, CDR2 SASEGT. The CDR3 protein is CASTLRGQGANTEAFF. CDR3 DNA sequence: TGTGCCAGCACCCTCCGGGGACAGGGGGCCAACACTGAAGCTTTCTTT.

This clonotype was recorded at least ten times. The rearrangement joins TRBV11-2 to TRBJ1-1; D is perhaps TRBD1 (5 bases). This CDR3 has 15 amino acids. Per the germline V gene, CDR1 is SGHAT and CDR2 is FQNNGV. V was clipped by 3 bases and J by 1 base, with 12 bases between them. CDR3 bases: TGTGCCAGCAGCTTTCGCGGGACGCCGAACACTGAAGCTTTCTTT. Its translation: CASSFRGTPNTEAFF.

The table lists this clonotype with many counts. The CDR3 sequence is CASSTGTGGNEQFF. DNA for the CDR3: TGTGCCAGCAGCACCGGGACAGGGGGCAATGAGCAGTTCTTC. The V and J genes are TRBV9 and TRBJ2-1; TRBD1 matches at 11 bases. The CDR3 sequence is 14 residues long. Germline V gene data show CDR1 as SGDLS and CDR2 as YYNGEE. V lost 4 bases and J lost 6; bases outside the gene matches: 3. The complete variable domain, with remaining parts taken from reference TRBV9 and TRBJ2-1, reads DSGVTQTPKHLITATGQRVTLRCSPRSGDLSVYWYQQSLDQGLQFLIQYYNGEERAKGNILERFSAQQFPDLHSELNLSSLELGDSALYFCASSTGTGGNEQFFGPGTRLTVL.

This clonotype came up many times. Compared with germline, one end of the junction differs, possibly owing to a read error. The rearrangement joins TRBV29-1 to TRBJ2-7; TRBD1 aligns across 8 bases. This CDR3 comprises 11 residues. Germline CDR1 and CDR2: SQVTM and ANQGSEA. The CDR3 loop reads CSIDRGYEQYF. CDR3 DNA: TGCAGCATTGACAGGGGATACGAGCAGTACTTC.

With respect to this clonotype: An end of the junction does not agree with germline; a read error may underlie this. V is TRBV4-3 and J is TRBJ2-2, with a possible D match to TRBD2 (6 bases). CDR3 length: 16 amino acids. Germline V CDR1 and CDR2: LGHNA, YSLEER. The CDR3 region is CASNQEAGPNTGELFF. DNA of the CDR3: TGCGCCAGCAACCAAGAGGCGGGGCCGAACACCGGGGAGCTGTTTTTT.

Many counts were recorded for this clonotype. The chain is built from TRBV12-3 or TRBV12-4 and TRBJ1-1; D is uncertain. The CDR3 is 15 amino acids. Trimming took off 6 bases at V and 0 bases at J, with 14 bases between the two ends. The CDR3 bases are TGTGCCAGCAGGCCCAGTGGGAGTCTGAACACTGAAGCTTTCTTT. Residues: CASRPSGSLNTEAFF.

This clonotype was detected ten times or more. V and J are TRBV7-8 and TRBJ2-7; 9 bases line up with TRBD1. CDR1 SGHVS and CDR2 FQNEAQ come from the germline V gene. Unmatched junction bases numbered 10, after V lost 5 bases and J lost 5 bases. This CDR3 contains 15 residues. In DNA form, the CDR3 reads TGTGCCAGCAGCCCCAACCGGGACAGGGTGAACGAGCAGTACTTC. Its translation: CASSPNRDRVNEQYF.

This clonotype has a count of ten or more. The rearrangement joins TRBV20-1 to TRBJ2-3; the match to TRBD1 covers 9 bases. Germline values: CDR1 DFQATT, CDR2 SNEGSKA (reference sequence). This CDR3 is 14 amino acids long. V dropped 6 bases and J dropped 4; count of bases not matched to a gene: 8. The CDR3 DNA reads TGCAGTGCAAGGGACAGGGTGGGATCAGATACGCAGTATTTT. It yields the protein CSARDRVGSDTQYF.

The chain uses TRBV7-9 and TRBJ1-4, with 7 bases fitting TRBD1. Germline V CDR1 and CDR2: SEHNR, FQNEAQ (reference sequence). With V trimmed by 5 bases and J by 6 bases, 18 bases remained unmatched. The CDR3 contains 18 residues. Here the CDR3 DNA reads TGTGCCAGCAGCCCCCGGACAGGCCCCCTCACGAGGGATGAAAAACTGTTTTTT. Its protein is CASSPRTGPLTRDEKLFF.

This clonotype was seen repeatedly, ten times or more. The CDR3 nucleotides are TGCGCCAGCAGCTCCGGGACTAGCGGAAACAATGAGCAGTTCTTC. Translation: CASSSGTSGNNEQFF. The chain is built from TRBV5-1 and TRBJ2-1; 11 bases are shared with TRBD2. Per germline, CDR1 SGHRS and CDR2 YFSETQ. V was clipped by 3 bases and J by 5 bases; unmatched bases: 4. The CDR3 extends over 15 amino acids.

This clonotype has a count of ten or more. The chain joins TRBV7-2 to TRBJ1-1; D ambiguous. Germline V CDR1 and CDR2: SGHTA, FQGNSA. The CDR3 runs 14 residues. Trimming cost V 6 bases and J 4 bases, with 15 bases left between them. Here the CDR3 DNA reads TGTGCCAGCAGTTTAACTTCGGGTCCCACTGAAGCTTTCTTT. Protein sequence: CASSLTSGPTEAFF.

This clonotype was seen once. CDR3 nucleotide sequence: TGTGCCAGCAGCCAAGGTTGGCGGCGCACTGAAGCTTTCTTT. This translates into CASSQGWRRTEAFF. This chain connects TRBV14 to TRBJ1-1; D call uncertain. This CDR3 has 14 residues. V dropped 1 base and J dropped 4 bases, with 10 bases sitting between them. CDR1 is SGHDN, CDR2 FVKESK, per germline. Full variable domain (outside the CDR3, taken from reference TRBV14 and TRBJ1-1): EAGVTQFPSHSVIEKGQTVTLRCDPISGHDNLYWYRRVMGKEIKFLLHFVKESKQDESGMPNNRFLAERTGGTYSTLKVQPAELEDSGVYFCASSQGWRRTEAFFGQGTRLTVV.

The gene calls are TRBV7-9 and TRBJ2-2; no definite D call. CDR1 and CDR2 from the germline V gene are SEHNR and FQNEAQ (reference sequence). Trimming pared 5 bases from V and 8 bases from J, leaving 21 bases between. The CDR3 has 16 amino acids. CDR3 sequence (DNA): TGTGCCAGCAGCCCCGGCAGTGGACCGGCCCCGGGGGAGCTGTTTTTT. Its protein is CASSPGSGPAPGELFF.

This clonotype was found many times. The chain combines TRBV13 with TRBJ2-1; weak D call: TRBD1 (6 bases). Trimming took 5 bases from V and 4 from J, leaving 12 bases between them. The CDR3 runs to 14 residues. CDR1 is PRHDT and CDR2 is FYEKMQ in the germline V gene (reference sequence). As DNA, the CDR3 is TGTGCCAGCAGCCGACTACAGGGTTACAATGAGCAGTTCTTC. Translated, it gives CASSRLQGYNEQFF.